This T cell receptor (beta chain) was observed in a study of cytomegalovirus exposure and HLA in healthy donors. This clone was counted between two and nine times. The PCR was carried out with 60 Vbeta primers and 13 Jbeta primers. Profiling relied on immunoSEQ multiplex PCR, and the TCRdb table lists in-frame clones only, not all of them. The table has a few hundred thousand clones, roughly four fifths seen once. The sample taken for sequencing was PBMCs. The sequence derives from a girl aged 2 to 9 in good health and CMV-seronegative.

The CDR3 spells CASSFLVSIYEQYF. DNA for the CDR3: TGTGCCAGCAGTTTCCTAGTTAGTATCTACGAGCAGTACTTC. The rearrangement links TRBV27 to TRBJ2-7; unclear D gene. The CDR3 sequence is 14 residues long. Trimming took 3 bases from V and 3 from J, leaving 12 bases between them. CDR1 and CDR2 (germline): MNHEY, SMNVEV (reference sequence).